These 21 T cell receptor beta chains came from one sample sequenced in a study of PD-L1 blockade in urothelial cancer (dated by TCRdb to about 2017). The time point label on this specimen signifies: pretreatment peripheral blood. Libraries were built with the immunoSEQ multiplex PCR assay. Not all clones reach the TCRdb copy of this immuneACCESS table, which keeps in-frame sequences only. Checked studies attribute under half of the gap to unresolved V genes and leave the rest unexplained. This sample holds fewer than 60,000 clones; about 86% were observed only once. The top ten clonotypes cover more than 3% of the sample. The starting material was PBMCs, obtained around atezolizumab (anti-PD-L1) treatment. The receptors shown here come from a man in his 70s with urothelial cancer.

This clone was picked up a small number of times. The rearrangement joins TRBV2 to TRBJ2-7, with 11 bases identical to TRBD1. The ends lost 6 bases at V and 2 bases at J; junction bases unmatched: 9. Per the germline V gene, CDR1 is SNHLY and CDR2 is FYNNEI. CDR3 length: 16 amino acids. Here the CDR3 reads CASSRTGGGSPYEQYF. The CDR3 nucleotides are TGTGCCAGCAGCAGGACAGGGGGCGGGAGCCCCTACGAGCAGTACTTC.

This clone was seen more than once but under ten times. The gene calls are TRBV28 and TRBJ2-1; D is possibly TRBD1 (6 bases). V lost 4 bases, J lost 1 base, and 20 bases lay in between. Germline V gives CDR1 MDHEN, CDR2 SYDVKM. There are 18 residues in the CDR3. CDR3 sequence reads: CASSSQGMGDTSYNEQFF. CDR3 coding DNA: TGTGCCAGCAGTTCCCAAGGAATGGGGGACACATCCTACAATGAGCAGTTCTTC.

The rearrangement joins TRBV11-2 to TRBJ2-1; 10 bases are shared with TRBD2. This CDR3 has 15 residues. The germline V gene encodes CDR1 SGHAT and CDR2 FQNNGV. The V gene end was trimmed by 0 bases and the J gene end by 7 bases; junction bases not matched to a gene: 3. CDR3 amino acids: CASSLDSGGMNEQFF. The DNA for the CDR3 is TGTGCCAGCAGCTTAGATAGCGGGGGGATGAATGAGCAGTTCTTC.

The chain is built from TRBV4-2 and TRBJ1-1, with TRBD1 identical over 11 bases. The CDR3 length is 15 residues. After removal of 3 bases from V and 6 bases from J, the junction contained 6 bases not matched to a gene. CDR1 and CDR2 (germline): LGHNA, YNFKEQ. The CDR3 here is CASSHADRGQAEAFF. The DNA of the CDR3 is TGTGCCAGCAGCCACGCGGACAGGGGGCAAGCTGAAGCTTTCTTT.

This sequence joins TRBV6-1 and TRBJ1-3; TRBD1 matches at 9 bases. The CDR3 spans 17 residues. Trimming at V came to 3 bases and at J to 4 bases, leaving 10 bases not matched to a gene. The germline gives CDR1 MNHNS, CDR2 SASEGT. In DNA, the CDR3 is TGTGCCAGCAGTGATATTGGTTCGGGGACAGGGGGAAACACCATATATTTT. It codes for CASSDIGSGTGGNTIYF.

This chain connects TRBV19 to TRBJ1-5, with 7 bases aligning to TRBD1. The ends lost 3 bases at V and 5 bases at J; junction bases unmatched: 4. Germline V gene data show CDR1 as LNHDA and CDR2 as SQIVND (reference sequence). The CDR3 is 14 amino acids. CDR3 sequence reads: CASSIIRGDQPQHF. As DNA, the CDR3 is TGTGCCAGTAGTATTATCAGGGGGGATCAGCCCCAGCATTTT. The full variable domain, rest sourced from reference TRBV19 and TRBJ1-5, is DGGITQSPKYLFRKEGQNVTLSCEQNLNHDAMYWYRQDPGQGLRLIYYSQIVNDFQKGDIAEGYSVSREKKESFPLTVTSAQKNPTAFYLCASSIIRGDQPQHFGDGTRLSIL.

The chain combines TRBV4-3 with TRBJ1-1; maybe TRBD1 (6 bases). The CDR3 is made up of 14 amino acids. Looked up from germline, CDR1 is LGHNA and CDR2 is YSLEER. The germline V and J ends were trimmed by 6 bases and 4 bases, with 15 bases remaining between them. The CDR3 coding sequence is TGCGCCAGCAGGCATACAGGGCCCACCACTGAAGCTTTCTTT. Translation gives CASRHTGPTTEAFF.

This clone has a handful of counts. The chain recombines TRBV7-9 with TRBJ1-1, with D maybe TRBD1 (5 bases). CDR1 SEHNR and CDR2 FQNEAQ come from the germline V gene (reference sequence). Trimming stripped 5 bases from V and 3 bases from J, with 10 bases between. The CDR3 sequence is 13 residues long. The DNA for the CDR3 is TGTGCCAGCAGCCAAGGGGCATACACTGAAGCTTTCTTT. Protein product: CASSQGAYTEAFF.

The chain employs TRBV5-1 and TRBJ2-7; D may be TRBD1 (6 bases). CDR3 size: 14 residues. Germline V gene data show CDR1 as SGHRS and CDR2 as YFSETQ. Deletions cut 4 bases from V and 6 bases from J, with 17 bases between. Here the CDR3 DNA reads TGCGCCAGCAGCATGACCTCACAGGGAACCGAGCAGTACTTC. Translation gives CASSMTSQGTEQYF.

This rearrangement joins TRBV7-6 to TRBJ2-3, with 8 positions matching TRBD2. The germline gives CDR1 SGHVS, CDR2 FNYEAQ. With 2 bases clipped from V and 3 bases from J, the junction kept 10 bases outside the gene matches. CDR3 length: 17 residues. CDR3 protein: CASSLRPAGVGTDTQYF. In DNA, the CDR3 is TGTGCCAGCAGCTTAAGGCCAGCGGGAGTGGGAACAGATACGCAGTATTTT.

This chain connects TRBV12-5 to TRBJ1-3; no definite D call. The germline CDR1 and CDR2 sequences are LGHNT and FRNRAP. V was trimmed by 4 bases and J by 0 bases, leaving 7 bases between them. The CDR3 is 14 residues long. In nucleotides, the CDR3 is TGTGCTAGTGGTTCCGGGAGCTCTGGAAACACCATATATTTT. Its translation: CASGSGSSGNTIYF. Drawing the rest from reference TRBV12-5 and TRBJ1-3, the complete variable domain is DARVTQTPRHKVTEMGQEVTMRCQPILGHNTVFWYRQTMMQGLELLAYFRNRAPLDDSGMPKDRFSAEMPDATLATLKIQPSEPRDSAVYFCASGSGSSGNTIYFGEGSWLTVV.

The J gene is TRBJ2-5, the V gene TRBV7-9; 8 nucleotides line up with TRBD2. The germline V gene encodes CDR1 SEHNR and CDR2 FQNEAQ (reference sequence). CDR3 length: 15 amino acids. Losses at the gene ends were 5 bases for V and 2 bases for J; bases not matched to a gene: 7. CDR3 region: CASSPSGGKQETQYF. CDR3 in DNA: TGTGCCAGCAGCCCCTCGGGGGGGAAACAAGAGACCCAGTACTTC.

V usage is TRBV6-5 and J usage is TRBJ2-3; D call uncertain. This CDR3 contains 13 residues. V was pared by 4 bases and J by 1 base, with 6 bases between. The germline V gene has CDR1 MNHEY and CDR2 SVGAGI. CDR3: CASSSGGTDTQYF. The CDR3 DNA follows: TGTGCCAGCAGTTCCGGAGGCACAGATACGCAGTATTTT.

V and J are TRBV7-2 and TRBJ2-7; TRBD1 is a possible D gene (5 bases). Germline V gene lookup returns CDR1 SGHTA and CDR2 FQGNSA. V was pared by 5 bases and J by 3 bases, with 17 bases between. This CDR3 is 15 amino acids long. The CDR3 reads CASSPAQGIFYEQYF. In DNA form, the CDR3 reads TGTGCCAGCAGCCCCGCCCAGGGAATTTTCTACGAGCAGTACTTC.

The V gene is TRBV6-5, the J gene TRBJ1-2; no reliable D call. In germline, CDR1 is MNHEY, CDR2 SVGAGI. The CDR3 spans 15 residues. V lost 5 bases, J lost 1 base, and 14 bases lay in between. CDR3 DNA: TGTGCCAGCAGTAAACCGGCGGGGAATAACTATGGCTACACCTTC. This sequence encodes CASSKPAGNNYGYTF.

V is TRBV19 and J is TRBJ1-4, with TRBD1 matching 10 bases. Trimming cost V 3 bases and J 6 bases; bases outside gene matches: 4. CDR1 and CDR2 from the germline V gene are LNHDA and SQIVND (reference sequence). This CDR3 contains 15 residues. CDR3 residues: CASSIGDRGYEKLFF. The DNA of the CDR3 is TGTGCCAGTAGTATCGGGGACAGGGGATATGAAAAACTGTTTTTT.

The chain employs TRBV5-1 and TRBJ2-3; TRBD1 matches at 7 bases. The germline V gene encodes CDR1 SGHRS and CDR2 YFSETQ. The V gene end was trimmed by 3 bases and the J gene end by 2 bases; junction bases not matched to a gene: 6. CDR3 length equals 15 residues. The CDR3 loop is CASSYRDSTTDTQYF. CDR3 DNA sequence: TGCGCCAGCAGCTACCGGGACAGCACCACAGATACGCAGTATTTT. Drawing the rest from reference TRBV5-1 and TRBJ2-3, the complete variable domain is KAGVTQTPRYLIKTRGQQVTLSCSPISGHRSVSWYQQTPGQGLQFLFEYFSETQRNKGNFPGRFSGRQFSNSRSEMNVSTLELGDSALYLCASSYRDSTTDTQYFGPGTRLTVL.

The V call is TRBV5-1, the J call TRBJ2-1; TRBD2 might be the D (7 bases). V lost 4 bases, J lost 8 bases, and 31 bases lay in between. Germline V CDR1 and CDR2: SGHRS, YFSETQ. The CDR3 runs 19 residues. CDR3 DNA sequence: TGCGCCAGCAGCCCCGGGGGCACTATTGTTCGCGGGGGAGGGGATGAGCAGTTCTTC. Amino acids: CASSPGGTIVRGGGDEQFF.

The J gene is TRBJ2-5, the V gene TRBV6-5, with D maybe TRBD2 (6 bases). Gene TRBJ2-7 matches the end of the DNA better, so the J call may be wrong. The length of the CDR3 is 14 residues. CDR1 and CDR2 from the germline V gene are MNHEY and SVGAGI. The CDR3 region has the DNA TGTGCCAGCAGTCCCCGGCGGGGCCGGGACGAGCAGTACTTC. This translates into CASSPRRGRDEQYF.

The J gene is TRBJ1-4, the V gene TRBV15; TRBD1 matches at 7 bases. CDR1 is LNHNV and CDR2 is YYDKDF in the germline V gene (reference sequence). There are 14 residues in the CDR3. The junction had 2 bases not matched to a gene; V was cut back by 3 bases and J by 4 bases. DNA for the CDR3: TGTGCCACCAGCAGCGGACAGGTTAATGAAAAACTGTTTTTT. This gives the protein CATSSGQVNEKLFF.

This chain links TRBV5-5 with TRBJ2-3; 7 bases align to TRBD2. The CDR3 runs to 16 residues. With V trimmed by 4 bases and J by 0 bases, 8 bases remained unmatched. Germline CDR1 and CDR2: SGHKS and YYEKEE (reference sequence). The CDR3 DNA reads as TGTGCCAGCAGCGTCCTCGCGGGGGAAAGCACAGATACGCAGTATTTT. Translation gives CASSVLAGESTDTQYF.